Following are 20 T cell receptor beta chains from one sample sequenced in a study of T cell responses to AZD1222 COVID-19 vaccine. Assay: immunoSEQ multiplex PCR; the TCRdb copy retains only in-frame clones and omits some. Of 140,000 to 150,000 clones in the sample, about 92% were seen once. This material consisted of peripheral blood, taken on day 0 of AZD1222 vaccination. Source of these receptors: an adult in good health.

The chain uses TRBV6-5 and TRBJ1-2, with 8 bases aligning to TRBD1. The CDR3 runs to 15 residues. The germline V gene encodes CDR1 MNHEY and CDR2 SVGAGI. J lost 5 bases, V lost 0 bases, and 5 bases had no gene match. In DNA, the CDR3 is TGTGCCAGCAGTTACTCGGACAGGGTTCCTTATGGCTACACCTTC. Residues: CASSYSDRVPYGYTF.

The rearrangement uses TRBV2 and TRBJ1-6, with 9 bases identical to TRBD1. This CDR3 has 15 residues. The V and J ends lost 2 bases and 7 bases, in that order; junction bases with no gene match: 3. Germline CDR1 reads SNHLY; CDR2 reads FYNNEI. The CDR3: CASSELGTGNSPLHF. The CDR3, as DNA: TGTGCCAGCAGTGAATTAGGGACAGGGAATTCACCCCTCCACTTT. The variable domain in full, with the rest retrieved from reference TRBV2 and TRBJ1-6, is EPEVTQTPSHQVTQMGQEVILRCVPISNHLYFYWYRQILGQKVEFLVSFYNNEISEKSEIFDDQFSVERPDGSNFTLKIRSTKLEDSAMYFCASSELGTGNSPLHFGNGTRLTVT.

V and J are TRBV29-1 and TRBJ2-1; D remains unclear. The germline V gene has CDR1 SQVTM and CDR2 ANQGSEA. CDR3 size: 13 residues. The V end lost 2 bases, the J end lost 4 bases, and 9 bases lay between the germline ends. CDR3 region: CSVEPGAYNEQFF. The CDR3 DNA reads as TGCAGCGTTGAACCAGGCGCTTACAATGAGCAGTTCTTC.

The V call is TRBV5-6, the J call TRBJ2-7; 8 bases agree with TRBD2. Germline-derived CDR1 and CDR2 are SGHDT and YYEEEE. Trimming removed 4 bases from V and 5 bases from J; junction bases left unmatched: 11. This CDR3 is built from 15 residues. The CDR3 is CASSPPGTRDDEQYF. CDR3 coding DNA: TGTGCCAGCAGCCCACCAGGGACTAGGGACGACGAGCAGTACTTC.

The gene calls are TRBV9 and TRBJ1-1, with unresolved D. Trimming cost V 3 bases and J 4 bases, with 19 bases left between them. From germline, CDR1 is SGDLS and CDR2 YYNGEE. The CDR3 runs 16 residues. The CDR3 spells CASSAHITPGGTEAFF. The CDR3 bases are TGTGCCAGCAGCGCCCACATAACACCCGGTGGCACTGAAGCTTTCTTT.

The J gene is TRBJ1-2, the V gene TRBV6-5, with a tentative D call TRBD1 (5 bases). The CDR3 covers 12 residues. Germline CDR1 is MNHEY and CDR2 is SVGAGI. V shed 7 bases and J shed 8 bases, with 14 bases lying between them. The CDR3 bases are TGTGCCAGCACCACAAGGGGCTGGGGCTACACCTTC. It is translated as CASTTRGWGYTF.

The V call is TRBV18, the J call TRBJ2-1; D call uncertain. The CDR3 has 14 amino acids. Looked up from germline, CDR1 is KGHSH and CDR2 is LQKENI. V gave up 6 bases and J gave up 2 bases, with 11 bases separating them. The DNA for the CDR3 is TGTGCCAGCTCCGATGCGGCAACCTACAATGAGCAGTTCTTC. This translates into CASSDAATYNEQFF.

This clone was found once. The chain is built from TRBV28 and TRBJ1-5, with D unresolved. Trimming shortened V by 6 bases and J by 8 bases, and 8 bases separated the two germline ends. The CDR3 has 11 residues. The germline V gene encodes CDR1 MDHEN and CDR2 SYDVKM. The CDR3 DNA reads TGTGCCAGCAGGGCCCGGGAGCCCCAGCATTTT. Translated: CASRAREPQHF.

Written as DNA, the CDR3 is TGTGCCAGTATGCGAGGCGGGACAGGAGGGACTGAAGCTTTCTTT. Amino acid sequence: CASMRGGTGGTEAFF. V is TRBV19 and J is TRBJ1-1; 8 nucleotides align to TRBD1. The germline V gene encodes CDR1 LNHDA and CDR2 SQIVND (reference sequence). The CDR3 spans 15 residues. Unmatched junction bases numbered 12, after V lost 7 bases and J lost 5 bases.

The genes are TRBV7-2 and TRBJ1-2; D may be TRBD1 (5 bases). CDR3 size: 13 residues. The V gene lost 5 bases and the J gene lost 1 base, with 8 bases spanning the gap. Per the germline V gene, CDR1 is SGHTA and CDR2 is FQGNSA. CDR3 amino acids: CASSPDSNYGYTF. The CDR3 bases are TGTGCCAGCAGCCCAGACAGTAACTATGGCTACACCTTC.

The chain employs TRBV3-1 (or the pseudogene TRBV3-2) and TRBJ2-2; D is possibly TRBD1 (5 bases). Deletions cut 3 bases from V and 8 bases from J, with 7 bases between. Germline V gene sequence: CDR1 LGHDT, CDR2 YNNKEL (reference sequence). The CDR3 sequence is 12 residues long. This CDR3 reads CASSHRQGELFF. The DNA for the CDR3 is TGTGCCAGCAGCCATCGACAGGGGGAGCTGTTTTTT.

The rearrangement uses TRBV29-1 and TRBJ1-1; D unresolved. V was cut by 7 bases and J by 2 bases, with 17 bases left in between. CDR1 is SQVTM and CDR2 is ANQGSEA in the germline V gene. This CDR3 has 14 residues. CDR3 protein: CSAHPRARNTEAFF. DNA for the CDR3: TGCAGCGCCCACCCGCGGGCCAGAAACACTGAAGCTTTCTTT.

This chain connects TRBV27 to TRBJ2-7; D is possibly TRBD1 (6 bases). Germline V CDR1 and CDR2: MNHEY, SMNVEV (reference sequence). V lost 5 bases and J lost 4, with 15 bases in between. The CDR3 has 14 residues. The CDR3 DNA follows: TGTGCCAGCAGTCCCCGGACAGAGATTTACGAGCAGTACTTC. This translates into CASSPRTEIYEQYF.

V gene TRBV11-2 combines with J gene TRBJ2-2, with D possibly being TRBD1 or TRBD2 (5 bases each). The CDR3 extends over 17 amino acids. CDR1 and CDR2 (germline): SGHAT, FQNNGV. V was clipped by 2 bases and J by 7 bases, with 20 bases between them. The CDR3 is CASSLIPSRGYVGELFF. In DNA, the CDR3 is TGTGCCAGCAGCTTAATCCCCTCGAGGGGTTATGTCGGGGAGCTGTTTTTT.

This clone has only one observation. The V and J genes are TRBV6-5 and TRBJ2-7, with 7 bases aligning to TRBD1. Germline V gene lookup returns CDR1 MNHEY and CDR2 SVGAGI. The trim removed 7 bases at V and 1 base at J, leaving 10 bases unmatched. This CDR3 comprises 15 residues. CDR3 sequence: CASKGATGISYEQYF. The CDR3 DNA reads TGTGCCAGCAAAGGGGCGACAGGGATTTCCTACGAGCAGTACTTC.

The chain carries TRBV19 and TRBJ1-2; a weak D match, TRBD1 (5 bases). The CDR3 runs 15 residues. V lost 5 bases and J lost 1, with 14 bases in between. CDR1 LNHDA and CDR2 SQIVND come from the germline V gene (reference sequence). CDR3 in DNA: TGTGCCAGTAGTCTGGGGTCTGGGGGTAACTATGGCTACACCTTC. Protein product: CASSLGSGGNYGYTF.

The V and J genes are TRBV12-5 and TRBJ1-1, with D tentatively TRBD1 (6 bases). CDR1 LGHNT and CDR2 FRNRAP come from the germline V gene. Trimming removed 3 bases at V and 1 base at J, with 6 bases between. This CDR3 region has 13 residues. CDR3 coding DNA: TGTGCTAGTGGTTTACAGGGGAACACTGAAGCTTTCTTT. As protein: CASGLQGNTEAFF.

The chain joins TRBV18 to TRBJ1-1; D remains ambiguous. CDR3 length: 13 residues. Germline loops: CDR1 KGHSH, CDR2 LQKENI. The V end lost 0 bases, the J end lost 11 bases, and 13 bases lay between the germline ends. The CDR3, as DNA: TGTGCCAGCTCACCACCGCGGCGGCTCGGGGCTTTCTTT. This encodes CASSPPRRLGAFF.

The J gene is TRBJ1-2, the V gene TRBV6-1; D uncertain. Trimming took 2 bases from V and 5 from J, leaving 12 bases between them. Germline V lookup: CDR1 MNHNS, CDR2 SASEGT. The CDR3 is 14 amino acids. DNA of the CDR3: TGTGCCAGCAGTGAACAATTCGTGGGGTATGGCTACACCTTC. Encoded protein: CASSEQFVGYGYTF.

This CDR3 is CASSLHPGRSNYGYTF. The DNA of the CDR3 is TGTGCCAGCAGCTTACATCCAGGGAGAAGTAACTATGGCTACACCTTC. This sequence joins TRBV7-8 and TRBJ1-2, with D possibly TRBD1 on 5 matching bases. CDR1 and CDR2 (germline): SGHVS, FQNEAQ. CDR3 size: 16 residues. V dropped 2 bases and J dropped 1 base, with 14 bases sitting between them. Full variable domain (outside the CDR3, taken from reference TRBV7-8 and TRBJ1-2): GAGVSQSPRYKVAKRGQDVALRCDPISGHVSLFWYQQALGQGPEFLTYFQNEAQLDKSGLPSDRFFAERPEGSVSTLKIQRTQQEDSAVYLCASSLHPGRSNYGYTFGSGTRLTVV.